These T cell receptor beta chains were read from a single sample in a study of control samples from healthy donors and cancer patients. TCRdb's table, derived via immunoSEQ multiplex PCR, lists solely in-frame clones and lacks some. The data show about 95,000 clones, with about nine tenths seen just once and over 0.85% held by the top ten. What was sequenced was blood. The receptor source for this set is a woman aged 25 to 39 in good health. The CDR3 runs from the conserved cysteine through the conserved F or W. Fields, in order: CDR3 DNA, CDR3 protein, J gene, clone size, CDR3 length, V gene, D gene. A D gene is named only where the DNA matches it firmly. Clone size is not always given. Where it is, it says once, few, many or a class for expanded clones.

TGTGCCAGCAGTTCCTCCTCCTCGGGACTCTTCACAGATACGCAGTATTTT | CASSSSSSGLFTDTQYF | TRBJ2-3 | . | 17 | TRBV27 | .
TGCGCCAGCAGCCAAGTACAGCGTACGAACACTGAAGCTTTCTTT | CASSQVQRTNTEAFF | TRBJ1-1 | . | 15 | TRBV4-1 | .
TGTGCCACCCGAGACGAGCGGGGGGGCCTTACGCAGTATTTT | CATRDERGGLTQYF | TRBJ2-3 | . | 14 | TRBV6-5 | TRBD2
TGTGCCAGCAGCGTCCAGGGTAGGGCCAACGTCCTGACTTTC | CASSVQGRANVLTF | TRBJ2-6 | . | 14 | TRBV9 | .
TGTGCCAGCAGCTACACTAGCGGGAGCTCCTACGAGCAGTACTTC | CASSYTSGSSYEQYF | TRBJ2-7 | . | 15 | TRBV7-9 | TRBD2
TGTGCCAGCAGTTACTCGAATACTGGACTAGCGCCGTACTTC | CASSYSNTGLAPYF | TRBJ2-7 | . | 14 | TRBV6-5 | TRBD2
TGTGCCAGCAGTTACTCAGGGGTAGAGACCCAGTACTTC | CASSYSGVETQYF | TRBJ2-5 | . | 13 | TRBV6-5 | .
TGTGCCAGCAGTTACTCGAGTAGGGGGCGAGATACGCAGTATTTT | CASSYSSRGRDTQYF | TRBJ2-3 | . | 15 | TRBV6-5 | TRBD1
TGCGCCAGCAGCCAAGATGCCGGGGTTAAGCAGTTCTTC | CASSQDAGVKQFF | TRBJ2-1 | . | 13 | TRBV4-1 | .
TGTGCCAGCAGCTTAGGGGCGTCGGGATTTCAGTACTTC | CASSLGASGFQYF | TRBJ2-4 | . | 13 | TRBV7-9 | .
TGCGCCAGTCGGACGGGGTACCAAGAGACCCAGTACTTC | CASRTGYQETQYF | TRBJ2-5 | . | 13 | TRBV10-2 | .
TGTGCCAGCAGTGAAGCGCAGGGCAGGGGACAGCCCCAGCATTTT | CASSEAQGRGQPQHF | TRBJ1-5 | . | 15 | TRBV6-1 | .
TGTGCCAGCAGTGAAGGCGGGTCCCGCACAGATACGCAGTATTTT | CASSEGGSRTDTQYF | TRBJ2-3 | . | 15 | TRBV6-4 | .
TGTGCCAGCAGCCAAGGACAGATGTACTATGGCTACACCTTC | CASSQGQMYYGYTF | TRBJ1-2 | . | 14 | TRBV4-2 | .
TGTGCCAGCAGTGAAAGCGGACTCTCCTACGAGCAGTACTTC | CASSESGLSYEQYF | TRBJ2-7 | . | 14 | TRBV6-1 | .
TGTGCCAGCAGCACACAGGGGAAGGGAGCTTTCTTT | CASSTQGKGAFF | TRBJ1-1 | . | 12 | TRBV5-5 | TRBD1
TGTGCCAGCAGTTTAAAGTTGGCCTACGAGCAGTACTTC | CASSLKLAYEQYF | TRBJ2-7 | . | 13 | TRBV27 | .
TGCAGCGTTTCACCGGGACTCCTCAGGAGCGGCTACACCTTC | CSVSPGLLRSGYTF | TRBJ1-2 | . | 14 | TRBV29-1 | .
TGCGCCAGCAGCCCCTCTATTAGCGGGATTGAAAATACGCAGTATTTT | CASSPSISGIENTQYF | TRBJ2-3 | . | 16 | TRBV5-1 | TRBD2
TGTGCCAGCAGCTTAGCACAGGGTCGATACGATGAGCAGTTCTTC | CASSLAQGRYDEQFF | TRBJ2-1 | . | 15 | TRBV7-9 | .
TGTGCCAGCAGGCGAACAGGGGCCGGGGGAGAAAAACTGTTTTTT | CASRRTGAGGEKLFF | TRBJ1-4 | . | 15 | TRBV27 | TRBD1
TGTGCCAGCAGCCTCACTAGCGATCAAGAGACCCAGTACTTC | CASSLTSDQETQYF | TRBJ2-5 | once | 14 | TRBV5-4 | TRBD2
TGTGCCAGCAGCCGCGGCGGGGGGCAGGACCCCTCCTACGAGCAGTACTTC | CASSRGGGQDPSYEQYF | TRBJ2-7 | . | 17 | TRBV7-6 | TRBD2
TGTGCCAGCAGCTCCCCCTCTTCAGCGTCGAACACTGAAGCTTTCTTT | CASSSPSSASNTEAFF | TRBJ1-1 | . | 16 | TRBV7-2 | .
TGCGCCAGCAGCTTGGACGGTGGAAATCAGCCCCAGCATTTT | CASSLDGGNQPQHF | TRBJ1-5 | . | 14 | TRBV5-1 | .
TGTGCCAGCAGCTTAAGTACTGAAGCTTTCTTT | CASSLSTEAFF | TRBJ1-1 | . | 11 | TRBV5-6 | .
TGTGCCAGTAGTATCTACAGGGCAAGGTCTGGAAACACCATATATTTT | CASSIYRARSGNTIYF | TRBJ1-3 | . | 16 | TRBV19 | .